This passage covers 21 T cell receptor beta chains from one sample sequenced in a study of PD-L1 blockade in urothelial cancer. The protocol was immunoSEQ multiplex PCR, while the TCRdb copy is restricted to in-frame clones and leaves out a portion. The table includes tens of thousands of clones, under 95% detected once. As for time point: peripheral blood 6 weeks after treatment start. The sample consisted of PBMCs, taken around atezolizumab (anti-PD-L1) treatment. These receptors originate from a woman aged 55-70 years with urothelial cancer.

This clone was recorded once. The chain links TRBV5-5 to TRBJ2-1; maybe TRBD1 (6 bases). The CDR3 is 16 amino acids. In germline, CDR1 is SGHKS, CDR2 YYEKEE (reference sequence). V lost 3 bases to trimming and J lost 7 bases, with 20 bases between them. The CDR3 DNA reads TGTGCCAGCAGCTACGGGTGGACAGTCCCGGGGAATGAGCAGTTCTTC. Protein sequence: CASSYGWTVPGNEQFF.

The V call is TRBV5-4, the J call TRBJ1-2, with TRBD1 matching over 8 bases. This CDR3 is 15 amino acids long. CDR1 and CDR2 from the germline V gene are SGHNT and YYREEE (reference sequence). The ends lost 4 bases at V and 5 bases at J; junction bases unmatched: 10. The CDR3 DNA reads as TGTGCCAGCAGCCCCCCCCAGGGGGCTAGTTATGGCTACACCTTC. This encodes CASSPPQGASYGYTF.

The J gene is TRBJ2-1, the V gene TRBV6-6; 13 positions agree with TRBD2. The CDR3 totals 15 residues. Losses at the gene ends were 2 bases for V and 7 bases for J; bases not matched to a gene: 2. Per germline, CDR1 MNHNY and CDR2 SVGAGI (reference sequence). As DNA, the CDR3 is TGTGCCAGCAGTTACCAGACTAGCGGGAGGAATGAGCAGTTCTTC. It encodes CASSYQTSGRNEQFF.

The chain carries TRBV7-9 and TRBJ1-1, with a tentative D call TRBD1 (5 bases). In germline, CDR1 is SEHNR, CDR2 FQNEAQ (reference sequence). The CDR3 is 13 amino acids. Trimming left V 2 bases short and J 6 bases short, with 10 bases between. The CDR3 protein is CASSLSGLAEAFF. CDR3 coding DNA: TGTGCCAGCAGCTTATCAGGGCTGGCTGAAGCTTTCTTT.

The chain is built from TRBV27 and TRBJ2-3; 11 bases align to TRBD1. The germline gives CDR1 MNHEY, CDR2 SMNVEV (reference sequence). The CDR3 runs to 15 residues. J gave up 4 bases and V 4 bases, and 4 bases lay outside the gene matches. CDR3 loop: CASSSPGQGADTQYF. CDR3 DNA: TGTGCCAGCAGTTCACCGGGACAGGGGGCAGATACGCAGTATTTT.

This sequence joins TRBV11-2 and TRBJ2-1, with 8 bases that match TRBD2. After removal of 0 bases from V and 3 bases from J, the junction contained 1 base not matched to a gene. Germline assignment: CDR1 SGHAT and CDR2 FQNNGV. The CDR3 totals 15 residues. The CDR3 nucleotides are TGTGCCAGCAGCTTAGATAGCGGGAACTACAATGAGCAGTTCTTC. Translating it yields CASSLDSGNYNEQFF.

This clone rates as medium-sized. This rearrangement joins TRBV5-1 to TRBJ2-2, with 9 bases matching TRBD1. The J segment lost 3 bases and the V segment lost 0 bases, leaving 3 bases of the junction unmatched. Germline assignment: CDR1 SGHRS and CDR2 YFSETQ. The CDR3 is 16 residues long. CDR3 sequence (DNA): TGCGCCAGCAGCTTGGGGGACAGGGTATACACCGGGGAGCTGTTTTTT. Amino acids: CASSLGDRVYTGELFF.

The chain carries TRBV9 and TRBJ2-2; 8 bases align to TRBD2. V gave up 1 base and J gave up 4 bases; unmatched junction bases: 6. Germline-derived CDR1 and CDR2 are SGDLS and YYNGEE. This CDR3 spans 16 amino acids. The CDR3 DNA sequence: TGTGCCAGCAGCGTACTGGCGGGAGGCCCCACCGGGGAGCTGTTTTTT. Translated: CASSVLAGGPTGELFF. The full variable domain, its missing parts supplied by reference TRBV9 and TRBJ2-2, is DSGVTQTPKHLITATGQRVTLRCSPRSGDLSVYWYQQSLDQGLQFLIQYYNGEERAKGNILERFSAQQFPDLHSELNLSSLELGDSALYFCASSVLAGGPTGELFFGEGSRLTVL.

The table lists this clone with a few counts. The chain employs TRBV5-6 and TRBJ2-3, with D tentatively TRBD1 (6 bases). V was pared by 6 bases and J by 2 bases, with 13 bases between. CDR1 is SGHDT and CDR2 is YYEEEE in the germline V gene. This CDR3 is built from 14 residues. This chain's CDR3 is CASKPGHFTDTQYF. In DNA, the CDR3 is TGTGCCAGCAAGCCGGGACATTTCACAGATACGCAGTATTTT.

The V and J genes are TRBV7-9 and TRBJ2-1; 11 bases are a match to TRBD2. The CDR3 runs 17 residues. The ends lost 6 bases at V and 2 bases at J; junction bases unmatched: 9. Germline V gives CDR1 SEHNR, CDR2 FQNEAQ (reference sequence). The CDR3 bases are TGTGCCAGCAGAAGGACTAGCGGGCCCCTGGCCTACAATGAGCAGTTCTTC. This translates into CASRRTSGPLAYNEQFF.

The chain is built from TRBV5-1 and TRBJ2-1; 14 bases map to TRBD2. The CDR3 covers 19 residues. The V segment lost 3 bases and the J segment 0 bases; nucleotides outside the gene matches: 8. From germline, CDR1 is SGHRS and CDR2 YFSETQ. As DNA, the CDR3 is TGCGCCAGCAGCTCCGGTAGACTAGCGGGAGGGAGCTCCTACAATGAGCAGTTCTTC. As protein: CASSSGRLAGGSSYNEQFF.

This clone is a singleton in its sample. The chain joins TRBV5-4 to TRBJ2-7, with TRBD2 matching 8 bases. The CDR3 has 15 amino acids. Germline V lookup: CDR1 SGHNT, CDR2 YYREEE (reference sequence). The V and J ends lost 0 bases and 4 bases, in that order; junction bases with no gene match: 6. CDR3 nucleotide sequence: TGTGCCAGCAGCTTGGTGACTAGCGTGAGGTACGAGCAGTACTTC. This codes for CASSLVTSVRYEQYF. The full variable domain, its missing parts supplied by reference TRBV5-4 and TRBJ2-7, is ETGVTQSPTHLIKTRGQQVTLRCSSQSGHNTVSWYQQALGQGPQFIFQYYREEENGRGNFPPRFSGLQFPNYSSELNVNALELDDSALYLCASSLVTSVRYEQYFGPGTRLTVT.

This chain uses TRBV10-2 with TRBJ2-5, with D tentatively TRBD2 (6 bases). The germline V and J ends were trimmed by 6 bases and 1 base, with 15 bases remaining between them. Looked up from germline, CDR1 is WSHSY and CDR2 is SAAADI. The CDR3 length is 15 residues. The CDR3 region has the DNA TGCGCCAGCAGACCTGAGGAGGGCGTCCAAGAGACCCAGTACTTC. This codes for CASRPEEGVQETQYF.

The genes are TRBV28 and TRBJ2-7; 10 nucleotides line up with TRBD1. CDR1 and CDR2 from the germline V gene are MDHEN and SYDVKM. The CDR3 runs 14 residues. The junction had 11 bases not matched to a gene; V was cut back by 8 bases and J by 7 bases. The CDR3 DNA reads as TGTGCCAGCGGTCCACCGGGACAGGGGTTAGAGCAGTACTTC. Translated, it gives CASGPPGQGLEQYF.

The chain employs TRBV7-2 and TRBJ2-7, with 11 bases fitting TRBD2. Germline V gives CDR1 SGHTA, CDR2 FQGNSA. The CDR3 sequence is 16 residues long. V dropped 1 base and J dropped 6; count of bases not matched to a gene: 8. As DNA, the CDR3 is TGTGCCAGCAGCTTAGGGGTAGCGGGGGGGCCAGGCGAGCAGTACTTC. This translates into CASSLGVAGGPGEQYF.

CDR3 protein: CASSIDIGTGNYGYTF. The CDR3 DNA reads TGTGCCAGTAGTATAGATATCGGGACAGGGAACTATGGCTACACCTTC. The V and J genes are TRBV19 and TRBJ1-2; 9 bases match TRBD1. The CDR3 is made up of 16 amino acids. Germline-derived CDR1 and CDR2 are LNHDA and SQIVND (reference sequence). V lost 0 bases to trimming and J lost 2 bases; unmatched junction nucleotides: 4.

The chain employs TRBV4-1 and TRBJ2-7; TRBD1 agrees at 9 bases. Germline V lookup: CDR1 MGHRA, CDR2 YSYEKL. Trimming cost V 4 bases and J 2 bases; bases outside gene matches: 9. The CDR3 is 16 amino acids. The CDR3, as DNA: TGCGCCAGCAGCCCGACGGACAGGGGAAGGGCCTACGAGCAGTACTTC. This sequence encodes CASSPTDRGRAYEQYF.

The chain links TRBV10-3 to TRBJ2-3; TRBD1 might be the D (6 bases). Germline V gives CDR1 ENHRY, CDR2 SYGVKD. The length of the CDR3 is 15 residues. V was trimmed by 6 bases and J by 0 bases, leaving 13 bases between them. The CDR3 is CAIRTAQGSTDTQYF. The CDR3 region has the DNA TGTGCCATCAGGACCGCACAGGGTAGCACAGATACGCAGTATTTT.

This clone was found once. The chain uses TRBV19 and TRBJ2-3; D is uncertain. The CDR3 covers 14 residues. CDR1 is LNHDA and CDR2 is SQIVND in the germline V gene (reference sequence). With 6 bases removed from V and 0 bases from J, the gap between germline ends came to 10 bases. The CDR3 nucleotides read TGTGCCAGTAGCCGGGTTTGGAGCACAGATACGCAGTATTTT. Translating gives CASSRVWSTDTQYF.

The chain carries TRBV28 and TRBJ2-7, with unresolved D. CDR3 length equals 10 residues. V was trimmed by 5 bases and J by 4 bases, leaving 3 bases between them. Germline V gives CDR1 MDHEN, CDR2 SYDVKM. The CDR3, as DNA: TGTGCCAGCAGTGAGTACGAGCAGTACTTC. Translating it yields CASSEYEQYF. Using reference TRBV28 and TRBJ2-7 for the parts outside the CDR3, the full variable domain is DVKVTQSSRYLVKRTGEKVFLECVQDMDHENMFWYRQDPGLGLRLIYFSYDVKMKEKGDIPEGYSVSREKKERFSLILESASTNQTSMYLCASSEYEQYFGPGTRLTVT.

The chain couples TRBV5-1 to TRBJ2-7; the match to TRBD2 covers 8 bases. The germline gives CDR1 SGHRS, CDR2 YFSETQ. The CDR3 is 19 residues long. J lost 5 bases, V lost 4 bases, and 23 bases had no gene match. Here the CDR3 reads CASSLWGWGNQRESDEQYF. Written as DNA, the CDR3 is TGCGCCAGCAGCCTGTGGGGATGGGGGAATCAGCGGGAGTCCGACGAGCAGTACTTC.